The 14 T cell receptor beta chains presented below share a single source sample, sequenced in a study of blood T cell repertoires in COVID-19. Sequencing used immunoSEQ multiplex PCR; TCRdb keeps in-frame clones, though not all of them. The table includes about 230,000 clones, approximately 84% detected once. The source material was peripheral blood. These receptors all stem from a man aged 45 to 65 with COVID-19, enrolled during active disease.

The rearrangement links TRBV5-1 to TRBJ2-5, with 8 bases that match TRBD1. In germline, CDR1 is SGHRS, CDR2 YFSETQ. CDR3 length: 14 residues. Trimming took 6 bases from V and 5 from J; bases not matched to a gene: 9. This CDR3 is CASTWGTGGETQYF. In DNA, the CDR3 is TGCGCCAGCACCTGGGGGACAGGTGGGGAGACCCAGTACTTC.

The chain links TRBV19 to TRBJ1-4, with D possibly TRBD1 on 6 matching bases. Germline lookup yields CDR1 LNHDA and CDR2 SQIVND (reference sequence). CDR3 length equals 14 residues. Deletions cut 0 bases from V and 5 bases from J, with 7 bases between. CDR3 nucleotides: TGTGCCAGTAGTATAGACGACAGGAATGAAAAACTGTTTTTT. Translating it yields CASSIDDRNEKLFF.

With respect to this clone: Other DNA sequences within the sample encode an identical CDR3. This chain links TRBV5-1 with TRBJ2-4; the D is unclear. Germline V gene sequence: CDR1 SGHRS, CDR2 YFSETQ. Trimming left V 4 bases short and J 1 base short, with 21 bases between. The CDR3 is 18 amino acids. The CDR3 DNA follows: TGCGCCAGCAGCCCCTGGTCTACTCGAGGTGGGGCCAAAAACATTCAGTACTTC. This codes for CASSPWSTRGGAKNIQYF.

The chain is built from TRBV6-5 and TRBJ1-2; 9 positions match TRBD1. This CDR3 contains 13 residues. Germline V gene sequence: CDR1 MNHEY, CDR2 SVGAGI. With V trimmed by 6 bases and J by 7 bases, 6 bases remained unmatched. CDR3 sequence: CASRIDRGVGYTF. For the CDR3, the DNA is TGTGCCAGCAGGATCGACAGGGGGGTTGGCTACACCTTC.

V gene TRBV14 combines with J gene TRBJ2-7, with D possibly being TRBD2 (6 bases). With 3 bases removed from V and 4 bases from J, the gap between germline ends came to 7 bases. This CDR3 has 12 residues. The V gene's germline CDR1 is SGHDN and CDR2 FVKESK. CDR3 nucleotide sequence: TGTGCCAGCAGCCAGGGGGGATACGAGCAGTACTTC. It is translated as CASSQGGYEQYF.

The chain links TRBV28 to TRBJ1-3; tentatively, D is TRBD1 (5 bases). CDR1 MDHEN and CDR2 SYDVKM come from the germline V gene. Between the trimmed V and J ends, which lost 6 bases and 3 bases, there was a span of 18 bases. This CDR3 has 16 amino acids. The CDR3 sequence is CASSPGTGGGGNTIYF. DNA for the CDR3: TGTGCCAGCAGCCCCGGGACGGGGGGAGGTGGAAACACCATATATTTT.

The rearrangement uses TRBV19 and TRBJ2-3; 9 bases are shared with TRBD2. This CDR3 contains 15 residues. CDR1 is LNHDA, CDR2 SQIVND, per germline (reference sequence). V dropped 3 bases and J dropped 2; count of bases not matched to a gene: 3. Written as DNA, the CDR3 is TGTGCCAGTAGTATGACTAGCGGAAACACAGATACGCAGTATTTT. Protein: CASSMTSGNTDTQYF.

The chain combines TRBV5-8 with TRBJ1-5, with TRBD1 identical over 8 bases. The CDR3 consists of 17 residues. Germline V gene lookup returns CDR1 SGHTS and CDR2 YDEGEE. V shed 4 bases, J shed 5 bases, and the junction held 14 bases outside the gene matches. CDR3 protein: CASSLGTGGGHHQPQHF. The CDR3 nucleotides are TGTGCCAGCAGCCTCGGGACAGGCGGCGGCCATCATCAGCCCCAGCATTTT.

The rearrangement joins TRBV30 to TRBJ2-4, with D maybe TRBD1 (6 bases). This CDR3 is 15 amino acids long. The V gene lost 0 bases and the J gene lost 3 bases, with 12 bases spanning the gap. From germline, CDR1 is GTSNPN and CDR2 SVGIG (reference sequence). This CDR3 is CAWSVPGQNKNIQYF. The DNA of the CDR3 is TGTGCCTGGAGTGTACCAGGACAGAACAAAAACATTCAGTACTTC.

This clone was seen more than once but under ten times. This chain joins TRBV5-4 and TRBJ1-4, with TRBD1 matching 9 bases. After removal of 0 bases from V and 7 bases from J, the junction contained 10 bases not matched to a gene. This CDR3 spans 17 amino acids. Germline CDR1 SGHNT, CDR2 YYREEE (reference sequence). The CDR3 DNA reads TGTGCCAGCAGCTTGGGGTCCGGGGGACAGGGCAGTGAAAAACTGTTTTTT. Translating it yields CASSLGSGGQGSEKLFF.

This chain connects TRBV19 to TRBJ2-1, with 7 bases identical to TRBD2. The CDR3 totals 15 residues. Germline V gene sequence: CDR1 LNHDA, CDR2 SQIVND (reference sequence). The trim removed 3 bases at V and 7 bases at J, leaving 9 bases unmatched. In DNA, the CDR3 is TGTGCCAGTAGTATGGGGGGGGTAATAGGGAATGAGCAGTTCTTC. Amino acid sequence: CASSMGGVIGNEQFF. The whole variable domain, filled in from reference TRBV19 and TRBJ2-1, reads DGGITQSPKYLFRKEGQNVTLSCEQNLNHDAMYWYRQDPGQGLRLIYYSQIVNDFQKGDIAEGYSVSREKKESFPLTVTSAQKNPTAFYLCASSMGGVIGNEQFFGPGTRLTVL.

The gene calls are TRBV9 and TRBJ2-2; a possible D gene is TRBD1 (5 bases). CDR3 length: 14 amino acids. Trimming cost V 6 bases and J 2 bases, with 11 bases left between them. Germline CDR1 and CDR2: SGDLS and YYNGEE. The CDR3 region has the DNA TGTGCCAGCAACAATGACAGAAACACCGGGGAGCTGTTTTTT. This gives the protein CASNNDRNTGELFF.

J is TRBJ2-5 and V is TRBV15, with 7 bases lining up with TRBD2. The length of the CDR3 is 15 residues. The germline CDR1 and CDR2 sequences are LNHNV and YYDKDF (reference sequence). The V segment lost 6 bases and the J segment 5 bases; nucleotides outside the gene matches: 12. CDR3 loop: CATREGGQAGETQYF. The CDR3 bases are TGTGCCACCAGGGAGGGAGGTCAAGCGGGGGAGACCCAGTACTTC.

The rearrangement uses TRBV7-3 and TRBJ2-1, with a tentative D call TRBD2 (5 bases). CDR1 SGHTA and CDR2 FQGTGA come from the germline V gene. V was trimmed by 2 bases and J by 4 bases, leaving 18 bases between them. This CDR3 spans 17 amino acids. The CDR3 nucleotides read TGTGCCAGCAGCTTATTCGTAGGTCTAGCCCAATACAATGAGCAGTTCTTC. Its translation is CASSLFVGLAQYNEQFF. Combining the CDR3 with reference TRBV7-3 and TRBJ2-1 gives the whole variable domain GAGVSQTPSNKVTEKGKYVELRCDPISGHTALYWYRQSLGQGPEFLIYFQGTGAADDSGLPNDRFFAVRPEGSVSTLKIQRTERGDSAVYLCASSLFVGLAQYNEQFFGPGTRLTVL.